This TCR beta chain was captured in a study of CD8+ T cells in alopecia areata. About the research overall: C3H/HeJ graft donors with spontaneous alopecia, aged roughly 6-13 months, supplied skin that was transplanted onto female C3H/HeJ mice aged roughly 6-11 weeks.

This clone was picked up many times. Gene and germline names: mouse. With the read ending 4 residues before the CDR3 end, the germline J gene is used to fill in that end. RNA was extracted and reverse transcribed into cDNA as the sequencing template. The data were produced by immunoSEQ multiplex PCR, yet TCRdb's version contains in-frame clones alone and is incomplete. The data list about 9,000 clones, none observed once; approximately 18% falls to the top ten. Separation of pooled cutaneous lymph node cells was by sorting with CD4, CD8alpha, NKG2D, NKG2ACE and other markers. The germline V gene has CDR1 LGHNA and CDR2 YNLKQL (reference sequence). Trimming took off 6 bases at V and 4 bases at J, with 12 bases between the two ends. CDR3 length: 13 residues.

The sequence derives from a C3H/HeJ mouse with alopecia areata. This mouse strain has H2-k as its MHC haplotype. Sample: CD8+ T cells sorted from a lymph node. J is TRBJ1-1 and V is TRBV5; D unclear. Partial CDR3 DNA: TGTGCCAGCAGTCTCAGAGAGGGCACA. As protein: CASSLREGT. The CDR3 in its entirety is CASSLREGTEVFF.